This T cell receptor beta chain was sequenced in a study of T cells in Graves' hyperthyroidism and ophthalmopathy. About the study: The blood sample was taken at first diagnosis, before treatment began.

Graves' hyperthyroidism without ophthalmopathy progression within 18 months was termed stable. Newly diagnosed hyperthyroidism, duration under 2 months, in patients aged 18 to 65. Study results and limitations: The majority of expanded thyroid clonotypes above 0.001 also appeared in blood.

TCR beta CDR3 regions were amplified from RNA. Carried out on the TCR CDR3, a first-round RT-PCR used the HTBI primer set. From the multiplex PCR reads, TCRdb called clonotypes with MiXCR, one entry per CDR3 protein. The table includes around 450,000 distinct CDR3 sequences, roughly an eighth detected once. There are 16 residues in the CDR3. Per the germline V gene, CDR1 is LNHDA and CDR2 is SQIVND (reference sequence). V was clipped by 4 bases and J by 3 bases, with 16 bases between them. The table lists this clonotype with a few counts. Its target is not known. This clonotype was obtained from a woman aged 18-29 years with Graves' hyperthyroidism. The sequenced sample consisted of blood. The chain is built from TRBV19 and TRBJ1-5; D is perhaps TRBD1 (5 bases). The CDR3 DNA follows: TGTGCCAGTAGTACCACGGGACTTTCCCACAATCAGCCCCAGCATTTT. Translation: CASSTTGLSHNQPQHF.